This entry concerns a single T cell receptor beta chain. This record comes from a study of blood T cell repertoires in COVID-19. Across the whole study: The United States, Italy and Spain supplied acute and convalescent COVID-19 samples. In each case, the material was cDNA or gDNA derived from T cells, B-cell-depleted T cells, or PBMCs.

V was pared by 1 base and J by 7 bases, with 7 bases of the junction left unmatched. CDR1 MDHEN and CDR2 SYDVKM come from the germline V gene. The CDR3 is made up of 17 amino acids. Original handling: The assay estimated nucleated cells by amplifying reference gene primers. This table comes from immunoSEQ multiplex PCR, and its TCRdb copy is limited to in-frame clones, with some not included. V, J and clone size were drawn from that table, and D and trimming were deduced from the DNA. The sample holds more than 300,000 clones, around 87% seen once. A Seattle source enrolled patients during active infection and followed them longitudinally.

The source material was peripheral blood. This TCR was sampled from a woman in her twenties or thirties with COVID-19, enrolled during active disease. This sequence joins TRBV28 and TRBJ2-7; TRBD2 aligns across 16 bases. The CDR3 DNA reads TGTGCCAGCAGTTTATCCCCCGGGACTAGCGGGAGGGAAGAGCAGTACTTC. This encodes CASSLSPGTSGREEQYF.